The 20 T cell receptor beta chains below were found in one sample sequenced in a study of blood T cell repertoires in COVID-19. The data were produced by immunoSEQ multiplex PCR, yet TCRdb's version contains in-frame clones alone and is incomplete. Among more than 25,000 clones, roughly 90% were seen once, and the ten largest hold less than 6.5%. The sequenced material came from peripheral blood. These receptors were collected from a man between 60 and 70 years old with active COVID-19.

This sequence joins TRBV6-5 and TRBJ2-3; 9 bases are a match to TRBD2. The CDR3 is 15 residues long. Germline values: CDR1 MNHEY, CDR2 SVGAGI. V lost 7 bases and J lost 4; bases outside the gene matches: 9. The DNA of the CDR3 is TGTGCCAGCACCCATATAGCGGGGGCGGCAGATACGCAGTATTTT. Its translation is CASTHIAGAADTQYF.

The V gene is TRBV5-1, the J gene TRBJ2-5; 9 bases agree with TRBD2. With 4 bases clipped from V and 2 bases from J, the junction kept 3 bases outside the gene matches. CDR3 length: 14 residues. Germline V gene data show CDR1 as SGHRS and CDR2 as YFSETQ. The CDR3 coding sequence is TGCGCCAGCAGCCGCGCGGGGGGGCAAGAGACCCAGTACTTC. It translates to CASSRAGGQETQYF.

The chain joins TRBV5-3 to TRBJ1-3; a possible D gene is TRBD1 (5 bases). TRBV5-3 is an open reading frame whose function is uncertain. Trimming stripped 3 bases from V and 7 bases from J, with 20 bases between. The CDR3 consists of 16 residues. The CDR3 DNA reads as TGTGCCAGAAGCTGCGTGTTGGGGCGGGGTCGTAACACCATATATTTT. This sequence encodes CARSCVLGRGRNTIYF.

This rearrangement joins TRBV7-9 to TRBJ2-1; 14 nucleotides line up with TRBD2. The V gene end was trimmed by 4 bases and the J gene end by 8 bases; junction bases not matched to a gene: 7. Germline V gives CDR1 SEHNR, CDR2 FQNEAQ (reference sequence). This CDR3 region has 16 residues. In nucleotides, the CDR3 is TGTGCCAGCAGCTATCAGGGGACTAGCGGGGGCGATGAGCAGTTCTTC. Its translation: CASSYQGTSGGDEQFF.

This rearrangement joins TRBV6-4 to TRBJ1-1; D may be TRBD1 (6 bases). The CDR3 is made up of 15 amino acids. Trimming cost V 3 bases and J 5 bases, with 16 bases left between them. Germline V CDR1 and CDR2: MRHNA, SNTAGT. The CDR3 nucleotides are TGTGCCAGCAGTGAGTCAGGGGCGGCTATGACTGAAGCTTTCTTT. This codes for CASSESGAAMTEAFF.

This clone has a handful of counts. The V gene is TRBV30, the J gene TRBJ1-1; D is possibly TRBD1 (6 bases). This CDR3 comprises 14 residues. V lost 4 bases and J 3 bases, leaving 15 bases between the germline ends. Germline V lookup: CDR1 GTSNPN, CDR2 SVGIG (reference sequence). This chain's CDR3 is CAWNRRGGYTEAFF. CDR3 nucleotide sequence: TGTGCCTGGAACCGGAGGGGGGGGTACACTGAAGCTTTCTTT. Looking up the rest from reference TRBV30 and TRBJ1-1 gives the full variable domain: SQTIHQWPATLVQPVGSPLSLECTVEGTSNPNLYWYRQAAGRGLQLLFYSVGIGQISSEVPQNLSASRPQDRQFILSSKKLLLSDSGFYLCAWNRRGGYTEAFFGQGTRLTVV.

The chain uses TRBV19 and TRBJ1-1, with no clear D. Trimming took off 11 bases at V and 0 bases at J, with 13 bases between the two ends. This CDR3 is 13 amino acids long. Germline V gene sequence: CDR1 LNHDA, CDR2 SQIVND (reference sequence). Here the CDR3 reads CALTLGLNTEAFF. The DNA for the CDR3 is TGTGCCCTTACTCTCGGTTTGAACACTGAAGCTTTCTTT. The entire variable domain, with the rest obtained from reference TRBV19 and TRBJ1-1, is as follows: DGGITQSPKYLFRKEGQNVTLSCEQNLNHDAMYWYRQDPGQGLRLIYYSQIVNDFQKGDIAEGYSVSREKKESFPLTVTSAQKNPTAFYLCALTLGLNTEAFFGQGTRLTVV.

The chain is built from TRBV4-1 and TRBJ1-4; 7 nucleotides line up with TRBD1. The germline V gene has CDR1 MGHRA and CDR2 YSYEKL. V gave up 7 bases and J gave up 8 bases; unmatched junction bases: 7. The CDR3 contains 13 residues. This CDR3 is CASKRTTGEKLFF. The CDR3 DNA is TGCGCCAGCAAAAGGACGACAGGGGAAAAACTGTTTTTT.

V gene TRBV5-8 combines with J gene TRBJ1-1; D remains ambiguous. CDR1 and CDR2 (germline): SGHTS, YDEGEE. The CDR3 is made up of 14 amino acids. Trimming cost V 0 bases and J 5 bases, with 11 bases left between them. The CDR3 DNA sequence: TGTGCCAGCAGCTTGGGAGGGTTGAGGACTGAAGCTTTCTTT. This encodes CASSLGGLRTEAFF.

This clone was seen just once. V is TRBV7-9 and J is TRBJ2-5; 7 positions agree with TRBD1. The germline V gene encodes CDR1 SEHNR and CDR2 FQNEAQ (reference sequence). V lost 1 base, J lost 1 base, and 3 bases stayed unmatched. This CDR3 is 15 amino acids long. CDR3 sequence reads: CASSLGGTVQETQYF. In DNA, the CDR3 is TGTGCCAGCAGCTTAGGGGGGACAGTCCAAGAGACCCAGTACTTC.

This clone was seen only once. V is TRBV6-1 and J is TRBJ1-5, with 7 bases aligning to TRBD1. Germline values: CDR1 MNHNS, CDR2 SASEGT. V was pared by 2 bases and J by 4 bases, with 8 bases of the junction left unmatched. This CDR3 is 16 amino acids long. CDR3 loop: CASSESRTGVNQPQHF. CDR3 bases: TGTGCCAGCAGTGAATCCCGGACAGGTGTAAATCAGCCCCAGCATTTT.

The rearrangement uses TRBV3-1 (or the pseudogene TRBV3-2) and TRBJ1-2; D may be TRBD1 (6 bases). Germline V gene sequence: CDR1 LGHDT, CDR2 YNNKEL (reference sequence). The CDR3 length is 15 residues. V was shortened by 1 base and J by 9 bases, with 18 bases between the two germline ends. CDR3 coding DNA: TGTGCCAGCAGCCAAGGGAATTTGCAGGGGTTGCGCTACACCTTC. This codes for CASSQGNLQGLRYTF.

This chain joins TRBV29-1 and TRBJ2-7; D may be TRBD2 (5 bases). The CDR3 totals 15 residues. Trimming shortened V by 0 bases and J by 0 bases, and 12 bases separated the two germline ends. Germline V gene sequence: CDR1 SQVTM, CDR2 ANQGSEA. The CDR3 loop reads CSVEDASQLSYEQYF. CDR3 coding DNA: TGCAGCGTTGAAGATGCTAGCCAGCTCTCCTACGAGCAGTACTTC.

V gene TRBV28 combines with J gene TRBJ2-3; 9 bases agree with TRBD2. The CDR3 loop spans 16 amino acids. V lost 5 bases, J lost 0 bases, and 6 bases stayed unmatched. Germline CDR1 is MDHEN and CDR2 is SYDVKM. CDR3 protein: CASSAPSGDSTDTQYF. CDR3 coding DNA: TGTGCCAGCAGTGCCCCTAGCGGGGATAGCACAGATACGCAGTATTTT.

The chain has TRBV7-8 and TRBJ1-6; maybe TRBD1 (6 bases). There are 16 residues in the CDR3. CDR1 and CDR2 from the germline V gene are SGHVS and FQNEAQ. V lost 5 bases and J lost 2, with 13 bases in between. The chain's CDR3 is CASSRTRGTYNSPLHF. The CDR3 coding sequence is TGTGCCAGCAGCCGAACCAGGGGTACCTATAATTCACCCCTCCACTTT.

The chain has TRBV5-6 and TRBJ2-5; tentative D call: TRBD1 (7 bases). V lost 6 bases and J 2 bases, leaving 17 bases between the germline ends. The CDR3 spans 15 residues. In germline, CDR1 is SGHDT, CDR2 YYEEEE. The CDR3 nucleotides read TGTGCCAGCACCCCACTGGCAGGGGGGCAAGAGACCCAGTACTTC. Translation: CASTPLAGGQETQYF.

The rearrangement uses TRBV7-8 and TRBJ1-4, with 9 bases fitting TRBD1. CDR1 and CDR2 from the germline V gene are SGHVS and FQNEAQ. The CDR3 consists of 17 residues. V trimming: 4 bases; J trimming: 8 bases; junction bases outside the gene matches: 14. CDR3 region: CASSSLGTGRKGEKLFF. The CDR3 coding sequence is TGTGCCAGCAGCTCCTTAGGGACAGGGAGAAAAGGCGAAAAACTGTTTTTT. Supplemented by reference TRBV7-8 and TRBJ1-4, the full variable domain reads GAGVSQSPRYKVAKRGQDVALRCDPISGHVSLFWYQQALGQGPEFLTYFQNEAQLDKSGLPSDRFFAERPEGSVSTLKIQRTQQEDSAVYLCASSSLGTGRKGEKLFFGSGTQLSVL.

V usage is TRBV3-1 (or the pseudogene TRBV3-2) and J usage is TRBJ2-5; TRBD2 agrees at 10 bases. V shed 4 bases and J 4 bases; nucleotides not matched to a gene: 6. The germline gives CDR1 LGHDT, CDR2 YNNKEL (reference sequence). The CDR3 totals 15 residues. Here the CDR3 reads CASSRLAGPRETQYF. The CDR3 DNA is TGTGCCAGCAGCCGACTAGCGGGCCCTCGAGAGACCCAGTACTTC.

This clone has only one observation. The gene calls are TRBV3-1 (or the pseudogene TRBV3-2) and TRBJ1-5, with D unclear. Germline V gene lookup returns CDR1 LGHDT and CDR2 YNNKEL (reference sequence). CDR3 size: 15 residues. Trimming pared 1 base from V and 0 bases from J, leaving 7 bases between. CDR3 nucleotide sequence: TGTGCCAGCAGCCAAGGAGGTCCTAGCAATCAGCCCCAGCATTTT. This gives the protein CASSQGGPSNQPQHF.

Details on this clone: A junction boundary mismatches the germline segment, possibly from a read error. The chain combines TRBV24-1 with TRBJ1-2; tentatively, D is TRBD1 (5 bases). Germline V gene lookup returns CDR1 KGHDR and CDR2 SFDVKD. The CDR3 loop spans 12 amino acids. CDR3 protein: CATSQGNDGYTF. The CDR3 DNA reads TGTGCCACCAGCCAGGGTAACGATGGCTACACCTTC.